What follows describes a single T cell receptor (beta chain). This sample was taken from a study of blood T cell repertoires in COVID-19. Turning to the study itself: Samples came from the United States, Italy and Spain, spanning acute and convalescent COVID-19. Nucleic acid was either cDNA or gDNA, and it came from T cells, B-cell-depleted T cells, or PBMCs.

In the original analysis: Nucleated cell counts were estimated from reference gene primer amplification. Measured with immunoSEQ multiplex PCR; TCRdb has only the in-frame clones, and not every one. Clonal size and the V and J genes are those of that table, whereas D and trimming came from the DNA. The sample records tens of thousands of clones, over 70% being singletons. Per germline, CDR1 KGHDR and CDR2 SFDVKD. V was clipped by 7 bases and J by 5 bases, with 13 bases between them. This CDR3 is built from 13 residues. The sequence was obtained from a woman aged 55-70 years with acute or convalescent COVID-19. V and J are TRBV24-1 and TRBJ1-1; D not resolved. The specimen was peripheral blood. CDR3 coding DNA: TGTGCCACCAGCGCGGGCCCCTGGACTGAAGCTTTCTTT. Its translation: CATSAGPWTEAFF.